This TCR beta chain came from a study of regulatory T cells in long-lasting Graves disease. General study points: TRBV28, TRBJ1-2 and TRBJ2-5 were favored in persistent disease. Persistent Graves' patients had lower TCR diversity than newly diagnosed ones.

This clonotype was seen repeatedly, ten times or more. As yet, its antigen is unknown. Trimming pared 6 bases from V and 9 bases from J, leaving 15 bases between. The CDR3 is 12 amino acids. In germline, CDR1 is SQVTM, CDR2 ANQGSEA. Time point in this sample: newly diagnosed GD, antithyroid drugs for less than 3 months. There was RNA extracted from PBMCs, and the TCR library was made from it. Building of the TCR beta libraries involved iRepertoire HTBI primers and Arm-PCR of CDR3 regions. TCRdb independently ran MiXCR on the multiplex PCR reads; one entry per CDR3 protein. Of 350,000 to 500,000 distinct CDR3 sequences in the sample, about a sixth were seen once. This same sample was also taken into another study, of T cells in Graves' hyperthyroidism and ophthalmopathy.

V usage is TRBV29-1 and J usage is TRBJ2-1, with TRBD1 as a possible D gene (6 bases). Sequencing used peripheral blood mononuclear cells (PBMCs), obtained at new diagnosis, from a patient treated with antithyroid drugs. The sequence came from a woman aged 18-30 years with Graves disease. CDR3 in DNA: TGCAGCGTGGAAACAGGGTATTCTGAGCAGTTCTTC. It encodes CSVETGYSEQFF.